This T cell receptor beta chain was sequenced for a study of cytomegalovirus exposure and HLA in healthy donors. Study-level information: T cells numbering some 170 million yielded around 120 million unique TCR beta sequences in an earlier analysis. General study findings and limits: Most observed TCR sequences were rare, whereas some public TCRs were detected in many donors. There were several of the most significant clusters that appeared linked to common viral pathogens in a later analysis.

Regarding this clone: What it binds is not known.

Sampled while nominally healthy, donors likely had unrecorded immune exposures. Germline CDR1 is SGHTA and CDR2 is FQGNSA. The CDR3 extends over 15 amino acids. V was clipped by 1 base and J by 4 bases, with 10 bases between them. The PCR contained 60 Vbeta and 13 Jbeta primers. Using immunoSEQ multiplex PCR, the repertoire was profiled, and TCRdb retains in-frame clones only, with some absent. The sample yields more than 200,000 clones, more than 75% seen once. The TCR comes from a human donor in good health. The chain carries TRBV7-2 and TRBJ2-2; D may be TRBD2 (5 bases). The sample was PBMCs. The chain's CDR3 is CASSLGLLVTGELFF. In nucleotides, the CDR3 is TGTGCCAGCAGCTTAGGACTACTAGTCACCGGGGAGCTGTTTTTT.